This entry concerns a single T cell receptor (beta chain). There is no known antigen for this receptor. No base-level quality is on record; no much larger clone is a single base apart. Sample time point, as interpreted from the label and publication: healthy control second sampling, 21 days after first. MAIT cells were defined as Valpha7.2+ CD161+ T cells and identified and sorted by flow cytometry. Healthy adult controls were laboratory volunteers or leukocyte cones from the national blood and transplant service. Between about 5,000 and 11,000 MAIT cells per sample were sorted directly into RNAqueous-Micro lysis buffer for RNA extraction. To check how stable the MAIT repertoire is, unchallenged healthy controls gave two samples spaced 21 days apart. Lymphoprep gradient centrifugation was used to isolate peripheral blood mononuclear cells from blood samples and leukocyte cones. Sorting was done on either a BD FACSAria Fusion or a BD FACSAria III sorter.

Library creation used 5' RACE. Two rounds of PCR with Phusion High-Fidelity polymerase amplified TCRbeta, with sample-specific barcodes added in the primers. TCRbeta libraries were made through template-switch cDNA synthesis using SMARTScribe reverse transcriptase and a TRBC-specific primer. The barcoded samples were pooled and then prepared using the NEBNext Ultra DNA Library Prep Kit for Illumina. Sequencing of libraries was performed on an Illumina MiSeq with the MiSeq reagent kit v2, 300 cycles. As for the authors' bioinformatics: Jemultiplexer was used to demultiplex reads by barcode, and MiTCR with default parameters handled the alignment. Non-functional sequences were filtered out with VDJtools, and clonotypes were defined by amino acid sequence, with frequencies based on assigned sequence reads. In the clonal space homeostasis analysis, clonotypes were binned by frequency as over-represented (0.05-1), large, medium and small. The public sequencing data were trimmed at Q25 with fastp and processed into clonotypes with MiXCR by TCRdb, which kept only in-frame beta chains. One record per CDR3 amino acid sequence lists the most common genes and DNA. It is TCRdb's table, rather than the study itself, that gives the V and J calls and clone size. This sample gives about 310 distinct CDR3 sequences in total; 30% to 45% of them show up just once. Roughly 88% of the sample is held by the ten biggest clonotypes.

The data derive from a study of MAIT cells during Salmonella Paratyphi A infection listed by TCRdb under 2017. The full study reports these points: MAIT TRBV usage was oligoclonal, favouring TRBV20 and TRBV6, and appeared unchanged by infection. Although the availability of volunteer samples limited sample sizes, the sizes were judged adequate for detecting differences between groups. Compared with healthy controls, diagnosed volunteers had more expansion or contraction among the top five MAIT clonotypes (around 0.52 versus 0.13), suggesting that infection reshaped the repertoire.

The CDR3 runs 17 amino acids, cysteine and phenylalanine included. Just the 51-base CDR3 DNA is kept, in frame starting at base 1. V drops 0 bases and J drops 7 bases, leaving 19 bases in between. Taken from the germline V gene, the CDR1 and CDR2 loops are LGHNA and YSLEER. The specimen was MAIT cells from PBMCs. The receptor's source is an adult in good health. This chain is built from TRBV4-3 and TRBJ2-1; the D gene remains uncertain. Here the CDR3 is given as CASSQDEVGLVLNEQFF. At the DNA level, the sequence is TGCGCCAGCAGCCAAGACGAGGTGGGGTTGGTTCTGAATGAGCAGTTCTTC.